This TCR beta chain was profiled in a study of T cells after yellow fever vaccination. Background on the study: Fractions low in cell number were prepared with SMART-Seq v4 Ultra Low Input. Findings of the study overall: Peak timing came faster in the weaker secondary response, day 5 versus 15. CD4 and CD8 compartments shared a small share of clonotypes.

Germline CDR1 is SNHLY and CDR2 is FYNNEI. The CDR3 is 15 residues long. V was trimmed by 4 bases and J by 8 bases, leaving 19 bases between them. About this clonotype: No antigen is known for it.

TCRdb reanalysed the 5' RACE reads using MiXCR and keeps one entry per CDR3 protein. The sample carries about 230,000 distinct CDR3 sequences, approximately 6.8% recorded once. This receptor was taken from a man aged 25 to 40 who received the YFV17D yellow fever vaccine. The sample was CD4+ T cells sorted from PBMCs, taken on the day of the yellow fever booster vaccination. J is TRBJ2-3 and V is TRBV2, with D possibly being TRBD1 or TRBD2 (5 bases each). DNA for the CDR3: TGTGCCAGCAGTGGGGGCTCCCTAGCTGGAGGTACGCAGTATTTT. This gives the protein CASSGGSLAGGTQYF.